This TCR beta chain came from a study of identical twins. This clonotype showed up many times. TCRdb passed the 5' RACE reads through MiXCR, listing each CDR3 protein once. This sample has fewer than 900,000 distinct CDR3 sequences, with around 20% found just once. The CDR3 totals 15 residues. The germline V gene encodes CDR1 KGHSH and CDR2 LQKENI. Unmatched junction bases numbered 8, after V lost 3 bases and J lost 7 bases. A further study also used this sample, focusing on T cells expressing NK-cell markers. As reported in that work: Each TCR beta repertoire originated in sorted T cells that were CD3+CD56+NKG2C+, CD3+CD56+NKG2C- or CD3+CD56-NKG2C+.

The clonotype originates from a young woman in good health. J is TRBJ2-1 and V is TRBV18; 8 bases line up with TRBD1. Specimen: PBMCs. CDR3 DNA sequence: TGTGCCAGCTCACCCTCATGGACAGGGATGAATGAGCAGTTCTTC. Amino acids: CASSPSWTGMNEQFF.